This TCR beta chain emerged from a study of neoadjuvant nivolumab and ipilimumab in lung cancer. Points from the study as a whole: Only a single major-pathologic-response sample was available for clonality analysis. Only two of four nivolumab-treated tumors gained richness and clonality by surgery.

Generated by immunoSEQ multiplex PCR, the TCRdb table keeps only in-frame clones and is missing some. The table shows 18,000 or so clones, with around 77% occurring only once. As regards this clone: Its target is unknown.

The germline gives CDR1 SGHNT, CDR2 YYREEE (reference sequence). V was pared by 0 bases and J by 2 bases, with 4 bases of the junction left unmatched. The CDR3 is made up of 15 amino acids. Here the sequenced sample was tumor tissue, taken after neoadjuvant nivolumab, alone or with ipilimumab, at or shortly before surgery. The sequence was obtained from an adult with non-small cell lung cancer. This chain connects TRBV5-4 to TRBJ1-2; 7 positions agree with TRBD1. The CDR3 coding sequence is TGTGCCAGCAGCTTGGCCAGGGGGTTCAACTATGGCTACACCTTC. Translating gives CASSLARGFNYGYTF.